The 22 T cell receptor beta chains reported below all come from one sample, sequenced in a study of blood T cell repertoires in COVID-19. TCRdb keeps only in-frame clones here, not all; method: immunoSEQ multiplex PCR. The sample has 75,000 to 100,000 clones, 85% to 90% seen once. Sequencing input: peripheral blood. The receptors were gathered from a human donor in a cohort sampled during active COVID-19.

The rearrangement joins TRBV6-6 to TRBJ1-3; D is unclear. The V gene's germline CDR1 is MNHNY and CDR2 SVGAGI (reference sequence). CDR3 size: 15 residues. V gave up 5 bases and J gave up 0 bases, with 11 bases separating them. CDR3 in DNA: TGTGCCAGCAGTGGCTCTGGCCGCTCTGGAAACACCATATATTTT. Protein: CASSGSGRSGNTIYF.

The chain uses TRBV5-4 and TRBJ2-1; 10 nucleotides line up with TRBD2. This CDR3 comprises 14 residues. After removal of 3 bases from V and 5 bases from J, the junction contained 2 bases not matched to a gene. Germline V gene lookup returns CDR1 SGHNT and CDR2 YYREEE (reference sequence). The CDR3 sequence: CASSSTSGDNEQFF. In DNA form, the CDR3 reads TGTGCCAGCAGCTCAACTAGCGGGGACAATGAGCAGTTCTTC.

This sequence joins TRBV28 and TRBJ2-1; TRBD1 aligns across 7 bases. J lost 0 bases, V lost 6 bases, and 5 bases had no gene match. This CDR3 is built from 15 residues. Germline lookup yields CDR1 MDHEN and CDR2 SYDVKM. CDR3 bases: TGTGCCAGCAGACCAGGGGGTCCCTCCTACAATGAGCAGTTCTTC. The encoded protein is CASRPGGPSYNEQFF.

The chain is built from TRBV19 and TRBJ1-2; D unresolved. V shed 11 bases and J shed 3 bases, with 19 bases lying between them. This CDR3 is 14 amino acids long. Germline-derived CDR1 and CDR2 are LNHDA and SQIVND (reference sequence). Written as DNA, the CDR3 is TGTGCCTCCACTGGAGTTGATGGGTACTATGGCTACACCTTC. Its protein product is CASTGVDGYYGYTF.

This clone appeared once. The chain recombines TRBV11-1 with TRBJ1-6; D may be TRBD1 (5 bases). Trimming cost V 1 base and J 7 bases, with 14 bases left between them. CDR3 length: 16 residues. Germline V gene sequence: CDR1 SGHAT, CDR2 FQDESV (reference sequence). The CDR3 coding sequence is TGTGCCAGCAGCTTAGTTTCCGGGGGACTCAATTCACCCCTCCACTTT. This sequence encodes CASSLVSGGLNSPLHF.

This chain uses TRBV5-4 with TRBJ1-2; no clear D gene. The ends were cut back, 0 bases at V and 3 bases at J, with 9 bases in the middle. Germline CDR1 is SGHNT and CDR2 is YYREEE (reference sequence). The CDR3 totals 14 residues. CDR3 in DNA: TGTGCCAGCAGCTTGGGGGGTAGCGACTATGGCTACACCTTC. Translated: CASSLGGSDYGYTF. The variable domain in full, with the rest retrieved from reference TRBV5-4 and TRBJ1-2, is ETGVTQSPTHLIKTRGQQVTLRCSSQSGHNTVSWYQQALGQGPQFIFQYYREEENGRGNFPPRFSGLQFPNYSSELNVNALELDDSALYLCASSLGGSDYGYTFGSGTRLTVV.

The J gene is TRBJ1-1, the V gene TRBV29-1; perhaps TRBD1 as D (5 bases). CDR1 is SQVTM and CDR2 is ANQGSEA in the germline V gene. The CDR3 is 12 amino acids. Trimming cost V 4 bases and J 4 bases, with 10 bases left between them. The CDR3 coding sequence is TGCAGCGTTGGCAGGGCAGCCACTGAAGCTTTCTTT. Translation: CSVGRAATEAFF. Supplemented by reference TRBV29-1 and TRBJ1-1, the full variable domain reads SAVISQKPSRDICQRGTSLTIQCQVDSQVTMMFWYRQQPGQSLTLIATANQGSEATYESGFVIDKFPISRPNLTFSTLTVSNMSPEDSSIYLCSVGRAATEAFFGQGTRLTVV.

The rearrangement links TRBV18 to TRBJ2-2; 8 bases line up with TRBD1. The CDR3 consists of 18 residues. The germline V gene encodes CDR1 KGHSH and CDR2 LQKENI. The junction had 15 bases not matched to a gene; V was cut back by 3 bases and J by 6 bases. The CDR3 DNA reads as TGTGCCAGCTCACCGTTTTCCAGTACAGGGGGGACCCCCGGGGAGCTGTTTTTT. Translating it yields CASSPFSSTGGTPGELFF.

V usage is TRBV30 and J usage is TRBJ1-2; possibly TRBD1 for D (5 bases). V lost 5 bases to trimming and J lost 4 bases, with 14 bases between them. The CDR3 covers 13 residues. CDR1 is GTSNPN and CDR2 is SVGIG in the germline V gene (reference sequence). As DNA, the CDR3 is TGTGCCTGGGCTGGGGGGGTTCCCTATGGCTACACCTTC. Translated: CAWAGGVPYGYTF.

The rearrangement links TRBV3-1 (or the pseudogene TRBV3-2) to TRBJ1-2, with D tentatively TRBD1 (5 bases). V was shortened by 6 bases and J by 2 bases, with 13 bases between the two germline ends. Germline lookup yields CDR1 LGHDT and CDR2 YNNKEL (reference sequence). This CDR3 has 14 amino acids. The chain's CDR3 is CASSPARENYGYTF. The CDR3 coding sequence is TGTGCCAGCAGTCCCGCCAGGGAAAACTATGGCTACACCTTC.

The rearrangement uses TRBV6-2 or TRBV6-3 and TRBJ2-7, with a possible D match to TRBD2 (5 bases). V shed 2 bases and J shed 8 bases, with 16 bases lying between them. The CDR3 spans 14 residues. Germline V lookup: CDR1 MNHEY, CDR2 SVGEGT. This chain's CDR3 is CASSYTQATTQQYF. For the CDR3, the DNA is TGTGCCAGCAGTTACACGCAGGCGACTACGCAGCAGTACTTC.

The chain uses TRBV7-9 and TRBJ1-1, with TRBD1 matching 7 bases. The CDR3 extends over 14 amino acids. Germline V CDR1 and CDR2: SEHNR, FQNEAQ (reference sequence). The J segment lost 1 base and the V segment lost 4 bases, leaving 3 bases of the junction unmatched. CDR3 in DNA: TGTGCCAGCAGCTACCACAGGGGGAACACTGAAGCTTTCTTT. Amino acid sequence: CASSYHRGNTEAFF.

The chain joins TRBV3-1 (or the pseudogene TRBV3-2) to TRBJ2-3; the match to TRBD1 covers 9 bases. Germline values: CDR1 LGHDT, CDR2 YNNKEL (reference sequence). CDR3 length: 16 amino acids. The V segment lost 3 bases and the J segment 3 bases; nucleotides outside the gene matches: 7. The CDR3 DNA follows: TGTGCCAGCAGCCAGATCCCGGGACAGGGAACAGATACGCAGTATTTT. Residues: CASSQIPGQGTDTQYF.

The CDR3 sequence is CASSLLQGTDTEAFF. DNA of the CDR3: TGTGCCAGCAGCCTATTACAGGGGACAGACACTGAAGCTTTCTTT. The V call is TRBV4-2, the J call TRBJ1-1, with TRBD1 matching over 7 bases. The V segment lost 4 bases and the J segment 3 bases; nucleotides outside the gene matches: 8. This CDR3 comprises 15 residues. Germline CDR1 is LGHNA and CDR2 is YNFKEQ.

The chain uses TRBV28 and TRBJ2-3; D possibly corresponds to TRBD1 (5 bases). Germline values: CDR1 MDHEN, CDR2 SYDVKM. V dropped 2 bases and J dropped 6 bases, with 9 bases sitting between them. The CDR3 runs to 13 residues. The CDR3 loop reads CASSLGRVDTQYF. CDR3 nucleotide sequence: TGTGCCAGCAGTTTAGGCAGGGTGGATACGCAGTATTTT.

Written as DNA, the CDR3 is TGCGCCAGCAGCCAAGACCCGGGACTAGCCCAGTTTTGGCAGTACTTC. Residues: CASSQDPGLAQFWQYF. The rearrangement joins TRBV4-1 to TRBJ2-7; 9 nucleotides agree with TRBD2. Per germline, CDR1 MGHRA and CDR2 YSYEKL. J was trimmed by 9 bases and V by 0 bases; bases with no gene match: 12. The CDR3 covers 16 residues.

The chain carries TRBV7-6 and TRBJ1-5; D gene unclear. This CDR3 spans 15 amino acids. Germline CDR1 SGHVS, CDR2 FNYEAQ. The ends were cut back, 5 bases at V and 5 bases at J, with 16 bases in the middle. The CDR3 bases are TGTGCCAGCAGCGAACGCCCAAGAGGAGATCAGCCCCAGCATTTT. Translated, it gives CASSERPRGDQPQHF. Combining the CDR3 with reference TRBV7-6 and TRBJ1-5 gives the whole variable domain GAGVSQSPRYKVTKRGQDVALRCDPISGHVSLYWYRQALGQGPEFLTYFNYEAQQDKSGLPNDRFSAERPEGSISTLTIQRTEQRDSAMYRCASSERPRGDQPQHFGDGTRLSIL.

The chain links TRBV5-1 to TRBJ2-5, with 8 positions matching TRBD2. The CDR3 runs 15 residues. Germline V gene data show CDR1 as SGHRS and CDR2 as YFSETQ. The junction had 9 bases not matched to a gene; V was cut back by 3 bases and J by 5 bases. The CDR3 DNA is TGCGCCAGCAGCTCTACCGGGGGGGCCGGGGAGACCCAGTACTTC. Translated: CASSSTGGAGETQYF.

The chain has TRBV6-2 or TRBV6-3 and TRBJ2-1; tentatively, D is TRBD1 (5 bases). Germline V gene data show CDR1 as MNHEY and CDR2 as SVGEGT. V lost 3 bases and J lost 1, with 13 bases in between. This CDR3 is built from 16 residues. CDR3 sequence: CASSYRAQGSYNEQFF. CDR3 sequence (DNA): TGTGCCAGCAGTTATCGGGCCCAGGGTTCCTACAATGAGCAGTTCTTC.

CDR3 nucleotides: TGTGCCATCAGTGAGAAAGTTCCCGAGGAAGCTTTCTTT. Translation: CAISEKVPEEAFF. V gene TRBV10-3 combines with J gene TRBJ1-1; D is undetermined. The CDR3 extends over 13 amino acids. Germline V gives CDR1 ENHRY, CDR2 SYGVKD. Between the trimmed V and J ends, which lost 2 bases and 8 bases, there was a span of 12 bases.

V usage is TRBV7-6 and J usage is TRBJ1-1; D call uncertain. Germline lookup yields CDR1 SGHVS and CDR2 FNYEAQ. This CDR3 comprises 15 residues. Trimming took 8 bases from V and 6 from J, leaving 22 bases between them. CDR3: CASDAALLTQAEAFF. CDR3 DNA: TGTGCCAGCGACGCAGCTCTCCTCACGCAGGCTGAAGCTTTCTTT.

The chain has TRBV7-9 and TRBJ1-2, with D possibly being TRBD1 (6 bases). V was clipped by 2 bases and J by 4 bases, with 8 bases between them. This CDR3 contains 13 residues. Germline V lookup: CDR1 SEHNR, CDR2 FQNEAQ (reference sequence). The CDR3 coding sequence is TGTGCCAGCAGCTTACGGGACATCTATGGCTACACCTTC. It codes for CASSLRDIYGYTF.